These 8 T cell receptor beta chains came from one sample sequenced in a study of molecular identifiers for immune sequencing clone quantification. MiXCR was run by TCRdb on the PCR reads, yielding one entry per CDR3 protein. The table records hundreds of thousands of distinct CDR3 sequences, 20% of them present only once. Source material: naive CD8+ T cells from blood, with Jurkat cell RNA spiked in. The sample's subset: FACS-sorted CD8+CD4-CCR7+CD45RA+ naive T cells. Every receptor here comes from a human donor in good health. Some libraries in this study had Jurkat cell RNA spiked in.

Comments on this clonotype: This may be a read error, as it is one base from a much larger clone. The J gene is TRBJ2-3, the V gene TRBV5-1; weak D call: TRBD2 (5 bases). This CDR3 has 14 amino acids. Per germline, CDR1 SGHRS and CDR2 YFSETQ. This CDR3 reads CTSGDGGLTDTQYF. Here the CDR3 DNA reads TGCACCAGCGGCGACGGTGGGCTCACAGATACGCAGTATTTT.

This clonotype was detected many times. The gene calls are TRBV20-1 and TRBJ2-4; no firm D call. The CDR3 is 12 residues long. CDR1 is DFQATT, CDR2 SNEGSKA, per germline (reference sequence). The ends were cut back, 3 bases at V and 5 bases at J, with 8 bases in the middle. Here the CDR3 DNA reads TGCAGTGCTAGGGACGGAGAAAACATTCAGTACTTC. This encodes CSARDGENIQYF.

This clonotype was detected ten times or more. V usage is TRBV2 and J usage is TRBJ1-5, with TRBD1 matching over 10 bases. Germline V CDR1 and CDR2: SNHLY, FYNNEI. The CDR3 sequence is 14 residues long. Trimming at V came to 7 bases and at J to 8 bases, leaving 8 bases not matched to a gene. Here the CDR3 reads CASTPGQGWEPQHF. The CDR3, as DNA: TGTGCCAGCACCCCGGGACAGGGGTGGGAGCCCCAGCATTTT.

This clonotype came up many times. This rearrangement joins TRBV6-1 to TRBJ2-3, with 11 bases identical to TRBD2. This CDR3 has 17 amino acids. J gave up 1 base and V 2 bases, and 5 bases lay outside the gene matches. Germline CDR1 reads MNHNS; CDR2 reads SASEGT. CDR3 sequence: CASSERTSGGRTDTQYF. Here the CDR3 DNA reads TGTGCCAGCAGTGAACGAACTAGCGGGGGCCGCACAGATACGCAGTATTTT.

This clonotype was detected ten times or more. The chain joins TRBV10-3 to TRBJ1-6; D not certain. Deletions cut 6 bases from V and 0 bases from J, with 6 bases between. This CDR3 has 14 amino acids. Germline CDR1 reads ENHRY; CDR2 reads SYGVKD. The CDR3 sequence: CAIRADSYNSPLHF. In DNA, the CDR3 is TGTGCCATCAGGGCAGACTCCTATAATTCACCCCTCCACTTT.

This clonotype was counted ten times or more. The J gene is TRBJ1-2, the V gene TRBV28; the D is unclear. The germline V gene encodes CDR1 MDHEN and CDR2 SYDVKM. V lost 3 bases to trimming and J lost 11 bases, with 16 bases between them. The CDR3 has 13 amino acids. The CDR3 DNA is TGTGCCAGCAGTTTGACATACGCTATTGGATACACCTTC. Translation: CASSLTYAIGYTF.

Points on this clonotype: This may be a read error: a much more frequent sequence differs by one nucleotide. The final CDR3 position lacks the conserved phenylalanine or tryptophan, pointing to a likely read error. The chain employs TRBV4-2 and TRBJ2-3; 9 nucleotides align to TRBD2. V shed 0 bases and J 4 bases; nucleotides not matched to a gene: 5. The CDR3 extends over 16 amino acids. Germline CDR1 and CDR2: LGHNA and YNFKEQ. The CDR3 region has the DNA TGTGCCAGCAGCCAAGAGATAGCGGGAGTGGCAGATACGCAGTATCTT. Protein sequence: CASSQEIAGVADTQYL.

The CDR3 loop is CASHGTSHANQPQHF. CDR3 sequence (DNA): TGTGCCAGTCATGGGACATCCCACGCCAATCAGCCCCAGCATTTT. V is TRBV19 and J is TRBJ1-5; a weak D match, TRBD1 (6 bases). Germline loops: CDR1 LNHDA, CDR2 SQIVND (reference sequence). The V end lost 8 bases, the J end lost 3 bases, and 17 bases lay between the germline ends. CDR3 length: 15 amino acids.